Listed here is a single T cell receptor beta chain. TCRdb reprocessed the RT-PCR reads with MiXCR, giving one entry per CDR3 protein. Here the sample spans approximately 720,000 distinct CDR3 sequences, more than 13% being singletons. CDR3 length: 16 residues. The V end was cut by 0 bases, the J end by 1 base, with 10 bases between. Germline CDR1 and CDR2: DFQATT and SNEGSKA (reference sequence). The V gene is TRBV20-1, the J gene TRBJ2-6; maybe TRBD1 (6 bases). The sample was memory CD4+ T cells from blood. The clonotype comes from a female donor in good health, serving as a healthy control. The CDR3 here is CSARDRGRSGANVLTF. The CDR3 coding sequence is TGCAGTGCTAGAGACAGGGGACGATCTGGGGCCAACGTCCTGACTTTC.